This entry describes one TCR beta chain. The data belong to a study of cytomegalovirus exposure and HLA in healthy donors. CDR1 is MNHEY and CDR2 is SVGAGI in the germline V gene. The CDR3 spans 15 residues. The ends were cut back, 6 bases at V and 1 base at J, with 13 bases in the middle. 60 Vbeta and 13 Jbeta primers were used in PCR. Assay used: immunoSEQ multiplex PCR; TCRdb lists only in-frame clones, some missing. The table has some 140,000 clones, around 77% seen once. The J gene is TRBJ1-5, the V gene TRBV6-5, with a possible D match to TRBD1 (6 bases). The sequence derives from a young man in good health and CMV-seronegative. What was sequenced was PBMCs. This CDR3 is CASRPTGSSNQPQHF. The CDR3 DNA follows: TGTGCCAGCAGACCCACAGGGTCCAGCAATCAGCCCCAGCATTTT.